The 28 T cell receptor beta chains reported below all come from one sample, sequenced in a study of shared clonotypes between healthy human individuals. TCRdb's copy holds only in-frame clones and misses some; the assay was immunoSEQ multiplex PCR. The sample has over a million clones; roughly 80% are singletons. Sequencing was done on a sample of memory CD4+ T cells sorted from blood. Subset denoted: CD45RA-negative fraction. The receptors derive from a man younger than 30 in good health.

The chain has TRBV28 and TRBJ1-1; D gene unclear. The CDR3 is 11 residues long. V lost 11 bases, J lost 5 bases, and 12 bases lay in between. The V gene's germline CDR1 is MDHEN and CDR2 SYDVKM. CDR3 nucleotide sequence: TGTGCCGCTGGCACGGAGACTGAAGCTTTCTTT. Protein: CAAGTETEAFF.

The DNA for the CDR3 is TGCGCCAGCAGCCAAGACCGGGCAGGGTCCCACTCTGGAAACACCATATATTTT. It is translated as CASSQDRAGSHSGNTIYF. V usage is TRBV4-3 and J usage is TRBJ1-3, with D perhaps TRBD1 (5 bases). Germline V lookup: CDR1 LGHNA, CDR2 YSLEER. V lost 0 bases and J 0 bases, leaving 15 bases between the germline ends. The CDR3 totals 18 residues.

This clone has just a few counts. V usage is TRBV6-5 and J usage is TRBJ2-7; TRBD2 agrees at 10 bases. Germline V gives CDR1 MNHEY, CDR2 SVGAGI. With V trimmed by 0 bases and J by 5 bases, 4 bases remained unmatched. CDR3 length: 15 amino acids. CDR3 coding DNA: TGTGCCAGCAGTTACTCTTCTAGCGGGAGCCACGAGCAGTACTTC. It encodes CASSYSSSGSHEQYF.

The rearrangement links TRBV15 to TRBJ1-5; D ambiguous. CDR1 is LNHNV and CDR2 is YYDKDF in the germline V gene (reference sequence). The CDR3 runs to 13 residues. V was trimmed by 4 bases and J by 3 bases, leaving 7 bases between them. CDR3 sequence reads: CATSTPDNQPQHF. The DNA of the CDR3 is TGTGCCACCAGCACTCCAGACAATCAGCCCCAGCATTTT.

J is TRBJ2-5 and V is TRBV18; D might be TRBD1 or TRBD2, each matching 5 bases. The germline V gene has CDR1 KGHSH and CDR2 LQKENI. The CDR3 runs 15 residues. Trimming took 0 bases from V and 5 from J, leaving 13 bases between them. DNA for the CDR3: TGTGCCAGCTCACCACCTAGTTTGGGGGAGGAGACCCAGTACTTC. Its translation is CASSPPSLGEETQYF.

This clone was observed a few times. Other DNA sequences in this specimen translate into the identical CDR3. The chain joins TRBV5-1 to TRBJ1-1; TRBD1 agrees at 11 bases. The CDR3 runs to 15 residues. The J segment lost 4 bases and the V segment lost 4 bases, leaving 6 bases of the junction unmatched. Germline assignment: CDR1 SGHRS and CDR2 YFSETQ. The DNA of the CDR3 is TGCGCCAGCAGCCTGGGGACAGGGGGAACCACTGAAGCTTTCTTT. Its protein product is CASSLGTGGTTEAFF.

In this sample, this clone turned up a few times. Other DNA sequences in the sample encode the same CDR3. The chain combines TRBV5-1 with TRBJ2-2; 8 bases fit TRBD1. The ends lost 4 bases at V and 4 bases at J; junction bases unmatched: 6. Looked up from germline, CDR1 is SGHRS and CDR2 is YFSETQ. CDR3 length: 15 residues. CDR3 DNA sequence: TGCGCCAGCAGCCTGGGACAGGCGGGCACCGGGGAGCTGTTTTTT. Its protein is CASSLGQAGTGELFF.

The chain links TRBV21-1 to TRBJ1-2; the DNA was not compared with TRBD1, the D call given in the table. TRBV21-1 is a pseudogene. CDR3 length: 16 amino acids. The CDR3 region is CASSKETQQGHYGYTF. In DNA form, the CDR3 reads TGTGCCAGCAGCAAAGAGACCCAACAGGGTCACTATGGCTACACCTTC.

V gene TRBV9 combines with J gene TRBJ2-7; D remains unclear. Per the germline V gene, CDR1 is SGDLS and CDR2 is YYNGEE. CDR3 length equals 15 residues. The V end was cut by 0 bases, the J end by 4 bases, with 14 bases between. The CDR3 DNA follows: TGTGCCAGCAGCGTAGGGGCAAGTGAGGCGTACGAGCAGTACTTC. Translated: CASSVGASEAYEQYF.

The chain is built from TRBV7-9 and TRBJ2-7; maybe TRBD1 (6 bases). This CDR3 is built from 17 residues. Trimming took off 5 bases at V and 1 base at J, with 21 bases between the two ends. The germline V gene encodes CDR1 SEHNR and CDR2 FQNEAQ (reference sequence). CDR3: CASSKGDLGGNSYEQYF. As DNA, the CDR3 is TGTGCCAGCAGCAAAGGGGATTTAGGGGGTAATTCCTACGAGCAGTACTTC.

The chain links TRBV2 to TRBJ2-7, with TRBD1 identical over 10 bases. The CDR3 runs to 15 residues. CDR1 is SNHLY and CDR2 is FYNNEI in the germline V gene. V lost 2 bases and J lost 6; bases outside the gene matches: 7. The CDR3 is CASSETGQGTGEQYF. Here the CDR3 DNA reads TGTGCCAGCAGTGAAACGGGACAGGGGACAGGCGAGCAGTACTTC.

V and J are TRBV14 and TRBJ1-1; D not certain. The CDR3 sequence is 13 residues long. CDR1 SGHDN and CDR2 FVKESK come from the germline V gene. Trimming left V 1 base short and J 4 bases short, with 7 bases between. The CDR3, as DNA: TGTGCCAGCAGCCAAGTTTCGGGCACTGAAGCTTTCTTT. Protein sequence: CASSQVSGTEAFF.

This clone was seen a handful of times. The chain is built from TRBV10-2 and TRBJ2-7, with D perhaps matching TRBD1 (5 bases). This CDR3 has 13 residues. Germline lookup yields CDR1 WSHSY and CDR2 SAAADI. Trimming pared 3 bases from V and 7 bases from J, leaving 13 bases between. CDR3 residues: CASSEIQGVEQYF. The CDR3 coding sequence is TGCGCCAGCAGTGAAATCCAGGGTGTGGAGCAGTACTTC.

The J gene is TRBJ1-2, the V gene TRBV6-1; 11 bases match TRBD1. Trimming removed 4 bases from V and 5 bases from J; junction bases left unmatched: 6. Germline loops: CDR1 MNHNS, CDR2 SASEGT. The CDR3 has 15 amino acids. For the CDR3, the DNA is TGTGCCAGCAGTGTAACGGACAGGGGGCTGTATGGCTACACCTTC. Translated: CASSVTDRGLYGYTF.

The rearrangement joins TRBV7-2 to TRBJ2-1; 12 bases are a match to TRBD2. This CDR3 is built from 16 residues. V shed 1 base and J 9 bases; nucleotides not matched to a gene: 7. Germline V gene sequence: CDR1 SGHTA, CDR2 FQGNSA. CDR3: CASSLGPSGGVGEQFF. In nucleotides, the CDR3 is TGTGCCAGCAGCTTAGGGCCTAGCGGGGGGGTCGGTGAGCAGTTCTTC.

The CDR3 region is CAWDNRGTTGNTIYF. The CDR3 region has the DNA TGTGCCTGGGATAACAGGGGGACTACTGGAAACACCATATATTTT. V is TRBV30 and J is TRBJ1-3; 8 nucleotides agree with TRBD1. V lost 5 bases to trimming and J lost 2 bases; unmatched junction nucleotides: 8. Germline CDR1 is GTSNPN and CDR2 is SVGIG (reference sequence). The CDR3 runs to 15 residues.

The rearrangement uses TRBV25-1 and TRBJ2-2; 9 bases are a match to TRBD1. In germline, CDR1 is MGHDK, CDR2 SYGVNS. The CDR3 is 14 residues long. The V and J ends lost 5 bases and 7 bases, in that order; junction bases with no gene match: 5. The CDR3 spells CASSPGQGSGELFF. For the CDR3, the DNA is TGTGCCAGCAGTCCAGGACAGGGGAGCGGGGAGCTGTTTTTT.

The rearrangement links TRBV6-6 to TRBJ1-1; D might be TRBD1 (5 bases). V dropped 7 bases and J dropped 8 bases, with 14 bases sitting between them. This CDR3 contains 12 residues. In germline, CDR1 is MNHNY, CDR2 SVGAGI (reference sequence). CDR3 region: CASTREKGEAFF. CDR3 sequence (DNA): TGTGCCAGCACCAGGGAGAAAGGGGAAGCTTTCTTT.

This clone was seen just once. V usage is TRBV4-1 and J usage is TRBJ2-5; D is unclear. The V end lost 1 base, the J end lost 5 bases, and 11 bases lay between the germline ends. CDR1 and CDR2 (germline): MGHRA, YSYEKL. The CDR3 is 14 amino acids. As DNA, the CDR3 is TGCGCCAGCAGCCAAGTCGCCTTCAGGGAGACCCAGTACTTC. Protein product: CASSQVAFRETQYF.

The genes are TRBV6-1 and TRBJ1-5, with D perhaps TRBD1 (5 bases). CDR1 MNHNS and CDR2 SASEGT come from the germline V gene. The CDR3 covers 13 residues. The V end lost 8 bases, the J end lost 5 bases, and 13 bases lay between the germline ends. The CDR3: CASGGKADQPQHF. CDR3 sequence (DNA): TGTGCCAGCGGGGGAAAGGCCGATCAGCCCCAGCATTTT.

The chain joins TRBV6-5 to TRBJ2-5, with D maybe TRBD2 (6 bases). V gave up 5 bases and J gave up 8 bases, with 21 bases separating them. Germline lookup yields CDR1 MNHEY and CDR2 SVGAGI. There are 15 residues in the CDR3. CDR3 region: CASSPQAGRTKTQYF. The DNA of the CDR3 is TGTGCCAGCAGTCCGCAAGCGGGTAGGACGAAAACCCAGTACTTC.

This clone was seen only a few times. This sample includes further DNA sequences coding for the same CDR3. The chain links TRBV18 to TRBJ1-1; D is uncertain. V shed 6 bases and J shed 0 bases, with 5 bases lying between them. The CDR3 consists of 12 residues. Germline lookup yields CDR1 KGHSH and CDR2 LQKENI. The CDR3 DNA follows: TGTGCCAGCTCCCCCATGAACACTGAAGCTTTCTTT. It is translated as CASSPMNTEAFF.

The gene calls are TRBV6-5 and TRBJ2-5; 8 nucleotides line up with TRBD2. The CDR3 has 13 amino acids. The germline V gene has CDR1 MNHEY and CDR2 SVGAGI. J lost 4 bases, V lost 2 bases, and 0 bases had no gene match. The CDR3 loop reads CASSYRGGETQYF. As DNA, the CDR3 is TGTGCCAGCAGTTACCGGGGGGGAGAGACCCAGTACTTC.

The genes are TRBV6-6 and TRBJ2-5; 13 bases are shared with TRBD2. Looked up from germline, CDR1 is MNHNY and CDR2 is SVGAGI (reference sequence). Trimming took 7 bases from V and 5 from J; bases not matched to a gene: 1. This CDR3 is built from 13 residues. Here the CDR3 reads CASMTSGRETQYF. CDR3 sequence (DNA): TGTGCCAGCATGACTAGCGGGAGGGAGACCCAGTACTTC.

This clone came up a few times. The CDR3 bases are TGCGCCAGCAGCCATCCGGACTTCAGGATAACTTTCTTT. It translates to CASSHPDFRITFF. The rearrangement links TRBV4-1 to TRBJ1-1; unclear D gene. Germline-derived CDR1 and CDR2 are MGHRA and YSYEKL. Trimming took off 3 bases at V and 12 bases at J, with 17 bases between the two ends. This CDR3 comprises 13 residues.

V and J are TRBV12-2 and TRBJ1-1; TRBD1 is taken as the D call from the table, unchecked against the DNA. TRBV12-2 is an annotated pseudogene. The length of the CDR3 is 15 residues. CDR3 bases: TGTGCAAGTCGCTCCCAGGGGGCTGAGAACACTGAAGCTTTCTTT. It specifies CASRSQGAENTEAFF.

This clone was recorded many times. The chain recombines TRBV19 with TRBJ1-5; D gene uncertain. This CDR3 has 11 residues. The V gene's germline CDR1 is LNHDA and CDR2 SQIVND (reference sequence). V lost 4 bases, J lost 9 bases, and 7 bases lay in between. This CDR3 is CASSKLGPQHF. The CDR3 bases are TGTGCCAGTAGTAAACTTGGGCCCCAGCATTTT.

In its sample, this clone was seen once. The rearrangement uses TRBV13 and TRBJ1-5, with unresolved D. This CDR3 comprises 16 residues. Trimming removed 4 bases from V and 4 bases from J, with 17 bases in between. Looked up from germline, CDR1 is PRHDT and CDR2 is FYEKMQ (reference sequence). CDR3 loop: CASSYSGRKGNQPQHF. Here the CDR3 DNA reads TGTGCCAGCAGCTACTCCGGGAGAAAGGGAAATCAGCCCCAGCATTTT.